These T cell receptor beta chains were read from a single sample in a study of regulatory T cells in long-lasting Graves disease. TCRdb analysed the multiplex PCR reads with MiXCR anew, one entry per CDR3 protein. The sample shows around 360,000 distinct CDR3 sequences, 15% to 20% of them seen only once. This sample also belongs to another study, concerning T cells in Graves' hyperthyroidism and ophthalmopathy.

This specimen consisted of peripheral blood mononuclear cells (PBMCs), obtained at new diagnosis, from a patient treated with antithyroid drugs. The receptors originated from a woman under 30 with Graves disease. Each CDR3 is given with its conserved first and last residue. The D gene is left open where the match is weak. The listing skips clone size in some rows; elsewhere it reads once, few, many or a size class.

>TRBJ2-6|TRBV28|.|many
TGTGCCAGCAGTTTATCCGCGATCCCCCTCTCTGGGGCCAACGTCCTGACTTTC
CASSLSAIPLSGANVLTF
>TRBJ2-2|TRBV6-1|.|.
TGTGCCAGCTCCTGGAGGGGGGAAGGAGGGGAGCTGTTTTTT
CASSWRGEGGELFF
>TRBJ2-7|TRBV27|.|.
TGTGCCAGCAGTCCCAAGACCGAACGATCCTACGAGCAGTACTTC
CASSPKTERSYEQYF
>TRBJ2-1|TRBV28|.|many
TGTGCCAGCACCACTTTCAGTCGTGAGCAGTTCTTC
CASTTFSREQFF
>TRBJ1-4|TRBV4-1|.|.
TGCGCCAGCAGCCAAGATCTTACAGGGCAGGGTGAAAAACTGTTTTTT
CASSQDLTGQGEKLFF
>TRBJ1-1|TRBV7-3|.|many
TGTGCCAGCAGCGAACAGGCGAACACTGAAGCTTTCTTT
CASSEQANTEAFF
>TRBJ2-3|TRBV11-2|TRBD1|many
TGTGCCAGCAGCGTCACCTCCGGGACAGGGGGCGGTGCAGATACGCAGTATTTT
CASSVTSGTGGGADTQYF
>TRBJ2-3|TRBV14|.|many
TGTGCCAGCAGCCAATCTGGCCCGGCAGATACGCAGTATTTT
CASSQSGPADTQYF
>TRBJ2-7|TRBV7-2|.|many
TGTGCCAGCAGCTTAGGCAGGGGACTATCCTACGAGCAGTACTTC
CASSLGRGLSYEQYF
>TRBJ2-3|TRBV6-2/TRBV6-3|TRBD1|.
TGTGCCAGCAGAGCAGGGGGCGCCGCAGATACGCAGTATTTT
CASRAGGAADTQYF
>TRBJ2-3|TRBV11-2|TRBD1|.
TGTGCCAGCAGCTTAGCTGGGACAGGGAACGTCGTAGATACGCAGTATTTT
CASSLAGTGNVVDTQYF
>TRBJ1-1|TRBV18|.|many
TGTGCCAGCTCTAACCAGGAGGCAGGGGCGAACACTGAAGCTTTCTTT
CASSNQEAGANTEAFF
>TRBJ1-1|TRBV24-1|.|many
TGTGCCACCAGTGAACCAGAGGGAACTGAAGCTTTCTTT
CATSEPEGTEAFF
>TRBJ2-7|TRBV9|TRBD2|many
TGTGCCAGCAGCCCAGAAGCGGGGGGACTCGAGCAGTACTTC
CASSPEAGGLEQYF
>TRBJ2-5|TRBV5-1|.|many
TGCGCCAGCAGCTCGGGGGCCAGGGGGGAGACCCAGTACTTC
CASSSGARGETQYF
>TRBJ1-2|TRBV5-4|.|.
TGTGCCAGCAGCACCAGGAGTACAGTCTATGGCTACACCTTC
CASSTRSTVYGYTF
>TRBJ2-6|TRBV3-1|.|many
TGTGCCAGCAGCCATCCTGGACAGTTCGGCTCTGGGGCCAACGTCCTGACTTTC
CASSHPGQFGSGANVLTF
>TRBJ1-2|TRBV6-1|.|.
TGTGCCAGCAGCCTCGACAGCACCTATGGCTACACCTTC
CASSLDSTYGYTF
>TRBJ1-2|TRBV6-5|TRBD1|many
TGTGCCAGCAGTTACGAAGTGACAGGGAATTATGGCTACACCTTC
CASSYEVTGNYGYTF
>TRBJ1-1|TRBV7-3|.|many
TGTGCCAGCAGCGTGGGGGTGGACACTGAAGCTTTCTTT
CASSVGVDTEAFF
>TRBJ1-2|TRBV28|.|few
TGTGCCAGCTGCTTTGGGGGCTCTAACTATGGCTACACCTTC
CASCFGGSNYGYTF
>TRBJ2-7|TRBV20-1|.|many
TGCAGTGCTAGCAGCGGACTGGCCGAGCAGTACTTC
CSASSGLAEQYF
>TRBJ2-5|TRBV20-1|.|many
TGCAGTGCTAGTCGGGGCGGACAAGAGACCCAGTACTTC
CSASRGGQETQYF